These 20 T cell receptor beta chains share one sample of origin, sequenced in a study of PD-1 blockade in classical Hodgkin lymphoma. The method was immunoSEQ multiplex PCR; TCRdb's version includes in-frame clones alone and lacks a portion of them. The sample records some 63,000 clones, under 95% being singletons. Every patient relapsed after autologous stem cell transplantation, and brentuximab vedotin exposure varied. Sequenced here: peripheral blood mononuclear cells (PBMCs), sampled at baseline. Every receptor here comes from a human donor with classical Hodgkin lymphoma.

The rearrangement joins TRBV6-1 to TRBJ2-3, with D tentatively TRBD2 (6 bases). This CDR3 comprises 15 residues. Germline CDR1 reads MNHNS; CDR2 reads SASEGT. The V end lost 3 bases, the J end lost 9 bases, and 19 bases lay between the germline ends. CDR3 region: CASSERDEGPLTQYF. DNA of the CDR3: TGTGCCAGCAGTGAGCGGGATGAGGGACCCCTAACGCAGTATTTT.

The chain employs TRBV5-1 and TRBJ1-2, with TRBD1 matching 11 bases. The CDR3 is 14 amino acids. Trimming at V came to 4 bases and at J to 7 bases, leaving 6 bases not matched to a gene. From germline, CDR1 is SGHRS and CDR2 YFSETQ. The CDR3 here is CASSTGQGALGYTF. The CDR3 DNA is TGCGCCAGCAGCACCGGACAGGGGGCACTTGGCTACACCTTC. Full variable domain (missing parts from reference TRBV5-1 and TRBJ1-2): KAGVTQTPRYLIKTRGQQVTLSCSPISGHRSVSWYQQTPGQGLQFLFEYFSETQRNKGNFPGRFSGRQFSNSRSEMNVSTLELGDSALYLCASSTGQGALGYTFGSGTRLTVV.

The chain links TRBV28 to TRBJ1-4; the D gene is possibly TRBD1 (6 bases). Looked up from germline, CDR1 is MDHEN and CDR2 is SYDVKM. CDR3 size: 14 residues. The V end was cut by 7 bases, the J end by 4 bases, with 13 bases between. The CDR3 nucleotides are TGTGCCAGCACCCCAGGGGCCATTAATGAAAAACTGTTTTTT. This codes for CASTPGAINEKLFF.

The CDR3 coding sequence is TGTGCCAGCAGCTTAAAAAGCCGATGGGTATCTATAGAGACCCAGTACTTC. Translated: CASSLKSRWVSIETQYF. The chain is built from TRBV7-2 and TRBJ2-5; D gene uncertain. Trimming cost V 2 bases and J 4 bases, with 20 bases left between them. The germline gives CDR1 SGHTA, CDR2 FQGNSA. The CDR3 runs 17 residues. The full variable domain, rest sourced from reference TRBV7-2 and TRBJ2-5, is GAGVSQSPSNKVTEKGKDVELRCDPISGHTALYWYRQSLGQGLEFLIYFQGNSAPDKSGLPSDRFSAERTGGSVSTLTIQRTQQEDSAVYLCASSLKSRWVSIETQYFGPGTRLLVL.

J is TRBJ2-1 and V is TRBV27; 13 positions agree with TRBD2. V shed 6 bases, J shed 1 base, and the junction held 12 bases outside the gene matches. The CDR3 sequence is 19 residues long. Germline V CDR1 and CDR2: MNHEY, SMNVEV (reference sequence). In DNA form, the CDR3 reads TGTGCCAGCAGCATCACCGGGACTAGCGGGAAACGGTCCTACAATGAGCAGTTCTTC. Amino acids: CASSITGTSGKRSYNEQFF.

The V gene is TRBV5-5, the J gene TRBJ1-5; D not certain. The V end was cut by 0 bases, the J end by 4 bases, with 11 bases between. The CDR3 spans 15 residues. Germline lookup yields CDR1 SGHKS and CDR2 YYEKEE (reference sequence). For the CDR3, the DNA is TGTGCCAGCAGCTTGGTGGGCAGCGAAAATCAGCCCCAGCATTTT. This translates into CASSLVGSENQPQHF.

The rearrangement joins TRBV27 to TRBJ1-1; 7 bases line up with TRBD1. The germline gives CDR1 MNHEY, CDR2 SMNVEV (reference sequence). V shed 5 bases and J 3 bases; nucleotides not matched to a gene: 9. The CDR3 contains 15 residues. This chain's CDR3 is CASSGQVGMDTEAFF. The CDR3 bases are TGTGCCAGCAGTGGACAGGTTGGTATGGACACTGAAGCTTTCTTT.

About this clone itself: A read error likely explains this, since a far larger clone differs by one base. The CDR3 nucleotides read TGTGCCAGCAGCCAAGAGGGGGATGGAGAGACCCAGTACTTC. This translates into CASSQEGDGETQYF. V usage is TRBV5-2 and J usage is TRBJ2-5; TRBD1, as called in the table, went unchecked against the DNA. TRBV5-2 is described as a pseudogene. This CDR3 has 14 residues.

V and J are TRBV27 and TRBJ2-7; 8 nucleotides align to TRBD1. Trimming removed 0 bases from V and 0 bases from J; junction bases left unmatched: 10. The CDR3 covers 18 residues. CDR1 and CDR2 (germline): MNHEY, SMNVEV (reference sequence). CDR3 loop: CASSLSPGTGLNSYEQYF. The CDR3 DNA reads TGTGCCAGCAGTTTATCCCCTGGGACAGGACTAAACTCCTACGAGCAGTACTTC.

The CDR3 is CASIRPPGASETQYF. The CDR3 nucleotides read TGCGCCAGCATTCGTCCACCGGGAGCAAGCGAGACCCAGTACTTC. The V call is TRBV10-1, the J call TRBJ2-5; maybe TRBD2 (6 bases). The CDR3 length is 15 residues. Germline V gene sequence: CDR1 WNHNN, CDR2 SYGVQD (reference sequence). V lost 7 bases to trimming and J lost 5 bases, with 20 bases between them.

This chain uses TRBV7-6 with TRBJ2-4; 8 bases agree with TRBD2. The V and J ends lost 5 bases and 9 bases, in that order; junction bases with no gene match: 9. This CDR3 spans 14 amino acids. Germline V CDR1 and CDR2: SGHVS, FNYEAQ. The CDR3 coding sequence is TGTGCCAGCAGCCAGGTAGCGGGACATGCCATTCAGTACTTC. As protein: CASSQVAGHAIQYF.

The rearrangement uses TRBV11-2 and TRBJ2-2; 9 bases fit TRBD1. The V gene end was trimmed by 2 bases and the J gene end by 8 bases; junction bases not matched to a gene: 6. The CDR3 is 15 residues long. Germline V lookup: CDR1 SGHAT, CDR2 FQNNGV. CDR3 residues: CASSLRDREVGELFF. The CDR3 DNA sequence: TGTGCCAGCAGCTTACGGGACAGGGAAGTAGGGGAGCTGTTTTTT.

This rearrangement joins TRBV28 to TRBJ1-5; the match to TRBD1 covers 8 bases. The V and J ends lost 5 bases and 4 bases, in that order; junction bases with no gene match: 7. This CDR3 region has 15 residues. CDR1 MDHEN and CDR2 SYDVKM come from the germline V gene. In nucleotides, the CDR3 is TGTGCCAGCAGTGCGGACAGGGCAGAGAATCAGCCCCAGCATTTT. Protein product: CASSADRAENQPQHF.

The genes are TRBV6-5 and TRBJ1-5, with 10 bases matching TRBD1. There are 16 residues in the CDR3. From germline, CDR1 is MNHEY and CDR2 SVGAGI. Trimming at V came to 2 bases and at J to 6 bases, leaving 7 bases not matched to a gene. The CDR3: CASSYMTGGYGQPQHF. The CDR3 DNA reads as TGTGCCAGCAGTTACATGACAGGGGGCTACGGTCAGCCCCAGCATTTT.

J is TRBJ2-1 and V is TRBV30; no definite D call. V shed 4 bases and J shed 0 bases, with 10 bases lying between them. CDR1 and CDR2 (germline): GTSNPN, SVGIG (reference sequence). CDR3 length: 14 residues. CDR3 nucleotide sequence: TGTGCCTGGAATCGAGGTAGCTCCTACAATGAGCAGTTCTTC. It translates to CAWNRGSSYNEQFF.

V is TRBV6-6 and J is TRBJ2-7, with D possibly TRBD2 on 5 matching bases. Trimming cost V 6 bases and J 3 bases, with 12 bases left between them. Germline-derived CDR1 and CDR2 are MNHNY and SVGAGI (reference sequence). The CDR3 runs to 13 residues. CDR3 sequence: CASSLTRGYEQYF. The CDR3 region has the DNA TGTGCCAGCAGCCTAACTAGAGGCTACGAGCAGTACTTC.

This clone appeared a few times. The chain links TRBV7-8 to TRBJ2-3; TRBD2 might be the D (6 bases). The CDR3 has 15 amino acids. V lost 1 base and J lost 4, with 12 bases in between. CDR1 is SGHVS and CDR2 is FQNEAQ in the germline V gene. The CDR3 region is CASSLVGGNADTQYF. DNA for the CDR3: TGTGCCAGCAGCTTAGTTGGCGGGAATGCAGATACGCAGTATTTT.

The count of this clone is one. The chain recombines TRBV19 with TRBJ2-5, with unresolved D. Per germline, CDR1 LNHDA and CDR2 SQIVND (reference sequence). CDR3 length: 13 amino acids. Trimming took 1 base from V and 0 from J, leaving 3 bases between them. CDR3: CASSIGYQETQYF. The CDR3 DNA sequence: TGTGCCAGTAGTATAGGATACCAAGAGACCCAGTACTTC.

The J gene is TRBJ1-1, the V gene TRBV5-1; D not certain. The CDR3 is 12 residues long. V shed 6 bases and J shed 5 bases, with 11 bases lying between them. CDR1 is SGHRS and CDR2 is YFSETQ in the germline V gene. The CDR3 region is CASNTEGTEAFF. CDR3 bases: TGCGCCAGCAACACTGAAGGGACTGAAGCTTTCTTT.

The chain combines TRBV6-1 with TRBJ2-7; TRBD2 aligns across 8 bases. The CDR3 spans 14 residues. V lost 2 bases and J lost 6; bases outside the gene matches: 6. CDR1 is MNHNS, CDR2 SASEGT, per germline. The CDR3 sequence is CASSERGLDSEQYF. Written as DNA, the CDR3 is TGTGCCAGCAGTGAAAGGGGACTAGATTCCGAGCAGTACTTC.